These T cell receptor beta chains were read from a single sample in a study of CD4 T cell repertoires in COVID-19. Here immunoSEQ multiplex PCR was the method, and the copy in TCRdb shows in-frame clones only, minus some. The sample comprises fewer than 25,000 clones, around 87% of which are singletons, and about 0.5% rests with the top ten. Sequencing was performed on central memory CD4+ T cells from blood, taken before the COVID-19 pandemic. These receptor sequences come from a human donor who had COVID-19. Each CDR3 is given with its conserved first and last residue. Fields, in order: V gene, J gene, clone size, D gene, CDR3 protein, CDR3 DNA. A D gene is named only where the DNA matches it firmly. Clone size, where shown, is once, few, many, or a class for clones that have expanded.

>TRBV27|TRBJ1-6|-|TRBD1
CASSPLDRVNNSPLHF
TGTGCCAGCAGTCCCCTGGACAGGGTCAATAATTCCCCCCTCCACTTT
>TRBV7-8|TRBJ1-5|-|TRBD1
CASSLLTGTGNQPQHF
TGTGCCAGCAGCCTACTTACCGGGACAGGTAATCAGCCCCAGCATTTT
>TRBV19|TRBJ1-3|-|TRBD1
CASSARTGGEGNTIYF
TGTGCCAGTAGCGCAAGAACAGGGGGCGAAGGAAACACCATATATTTT
>TRBV11-2|TRBJ2-7|-|TRBD1
CASSSNRQGTYEQYF
TGTGCCAGCAGCTCAAATCGACAGGGGACCTACGAGCAGTACTTC
>TRBV28|TRBJ1-1|-|-
CASSFGTGWMNTEAFF
TGTGCCAGCAGTTTCGGTACAGGGTGGATGAACACTGAAGCTTTCTTT
>TRBV2|TRBJ1-1|-|-
CASSPRVALNTEAFF
TGTGCCAGCAGTCCCCGTGTGGCTCTGAACACTGAAGCTTTCTTT
>TRBV7-6|TRBJ2-3|once|-
CASSGQITDTQYF
TGTGCCAGCAGCGGACAGATCACAGATACGCAGTATTTT
>TRBV9|TRBJ2-7|-|TRBD1
CASSVSGTASYEQYF
TGTGCCAGCAGCGTGTCTGGGACAGCTTCCTACGAGCAGTACTTC
>TRBV5-1|TRBJ2-2|few|-
CASSTDIIANTGELFF
TGCGCCAGCAGCACGGACATCATAGCGAACACCGGGGAGCTGTTTTTT
>TRBV5-1|TRBJ2-5|-|TRBD2
CASSLAGLAGGETQYF
TGCGCCAGCAGCTTGGCCGGACTAGCGGGGGGGGAGACCCAGTACTTC
>TRBV5-4|TRBJ2-1|-|-
CASSLDGASYNEQFF
TGTGCCAGCAGCTTGGATGGGGCCTCCTACAATGAGCAGTTCTTC
>TRBV6-1|TRBJ2-3|-|TRBD1
CASSAGQGATFTSTDTQYF
TGTGCCAGCAGTGCTGGACAGGGGGCCACTTTCACTAGCACAGATACGCAGTATTTT
>TRBV5-1|TRBJ2-7|-|TRBD2
CASSPTGGRDEQYF
TGCGCCAGCAGCCCCACAGGTGGGAGGGACGAGCAGTACTTC
>TRBV5-1|TRBJ1-2|-|TRBD1
CASSPRDRNYGYTF
TGCGCCAGCAGCCCACGGGACAGGAACTATGGCTACACCTTC
>TRBV15|TRBJ1-5|-|-
CATSRDQGDQPQHF
TGTGCCACCAGCAGAGATCAAGGGGATCAGCCCCAGCATTTT